The 3 T cell receptor beta chains below all came from one sample that was sequenced in a study of human T cells and chemical hapten exposure (dated by TCRdb to the early 2020s). Per the publication, the time point label means: patch test 1, 2 weeks after DPC sensitization. Taken with the paper, the label for treatment or condition translates to: therapeutic diphenylcyclopropenone sensitization with weekly scalp DPC. Library construction relied on RACE. These reads were obtained on a NextSeq 500. TCRdb's own reprocessing of the public reads used fastp at Q25 and MiXCR and kept productive beta chains. Identical CDR3 protein sequences are pooled into one entry, listed with their most common genes and DNA. In this sample the table shows around 380,000 distinct CDR3 sequences, around 4.8% of which occur a single time. The biggest ten clones account for around 2% of the sample. The material was whole blood, obtained in connection with sensitization to the hapten diphenylcyclopropenone (DPC). Receptors were obtained from a woman in her forties or fifties with alopecia areata. Some clones in this sample may be carry-over from other donors' samples.

At least ten counts were recorded for this clonotype. The V gene is TRBV6-5, the J gene TRBJ1-4; 7 nucleotides match TRBD1. Germline V gene data show CDR1 as MNHEY and CDR2 as SVGAGI. V gave up 6 bases and J gave up 8 bases; unmatched junction bases: 9. The CDR3 runs 14 residues. CDR3 amino acids: CASSPTGNDEKLFF. The CDR3 bases are TGTGCCAGCAGCCCGACAGGGAACGACGAAAAACTGTTTTTT.

This clonotype has only a few counts. J is TRBJ2-1 and V is TRBV24-1, with TRBD2 matching over 11 bases. The length of the CDR3 is 16 residues. Germline CDR1 and CDR2: KGHDR and SFDVKD. J gave up 5 bases and V 3 bases, and 5 bases lay outside the gene matches. The CDR3 nucleotides are TGTGCCACCAGTGATGCCGGGACTAGCGGAGACAATGAGCAGTTCTTC. It is translated as CATSDAGTSGDNEQFF.

In its sample, this clonotype was seen a few times. This rearrangement joins TRBV25-1 to TRBJ1-5, with TRBD1 identical over 9 bases. Germline V gives CDR1 MGHDK, CDR2 SYGVNS. The CDR3 spans 17 residues. V shed 3 bases and J 2 bases; nucleotides not matched to a gene: 8. The CDR3: CASSEDRGGVGNQPQHF. The CDR3 DNA follows: TGTGCCAGCAGTGAGGACAGGGGAGGGGTGGGCAATCAGCCCCAGCATTTT.